These T cell receptor beta chains were read from a single sample in a study of vaccination and CD4 T cells after COVID-19. From the PCR reads, TCRdb called clonotypes with MiXCR, one entry per CDR3 protein. The sample lists around 20,000 distinct CDR3 sequences, approximately 67% occurring once. Antigens for these TCRs are unknown. The material sequenced was CD4+ T cells from blood, cultured in vitro. The receptors stem from a human donor who had recovered from COVID-19. Both conserved end residues are part of each CDR3. D genes are given only for firm matches. Size is omitted from some rows. Given values are once, few, many or a class for expanded clones.

V	size	D	J	DNA	CDR3
TRBV7-8	-	-	TRBJ2-5	TGTGCCAGCAACCGAGCCACAGGGCACCAAGAGACCCAGTACTTC	CASNRATGHQETQYF
TRBV19	-	-	TRBJ1-1	TGTGCCCCAACCTCGGGGCCGAACACTGAAGCTTTCTTT	CAPTSGPNTEAFF
TRBV6-1	-	TRBD2	TRBJ2-4	TGTGCCAGCAGGGCCCTAGCGGGGCAGTACTTC	CASRALAGQYF
TRBV6-1	few	TRBD1	TRBJ1-6	TGTGCCAGCAGTCCTCGGACAGGGAATAATTCACCCCTCCACTTT	CASSPRTGNNSPLHF
TRBV15	-	TRBD2	TRBJ2-4	TGTGCCACCAGCAGTAGACCTGGACTAGCGGGACCCCGCAAAAACATTCAGTACTTC	CATSSRPGLAGPRKNIQYF
TRBV30	-	TRBD2	TRBJ2-2	TGTGCCTGGAGTCCTAGCGGGAGAGAGACCGGGGAGCTGTTTTTT	CAWSPSGRETGELFF
TRBV9	-	-	TRBJ2-5	TGTGCCAGCAGCGCCGGGGACTTCGGAGAGACCCAGTACTTC	CASSAGDFGETQYF
TRBV28	-	-	TRBJ1-2	TGTGCCAACAGCGACACGGGGCATTATGGCTACACCTTC	CANSDTGHYGYTF
TRBV6-5	-	TRBD2	TRBJ2-2	TGTGCCAGCAGTTACTCTGTCGCTAGCGGAGCCACCGGGGAGCTGTTTTTT	CASSYSVASGATGELFF
TRBV27	-	TRBD1	TRBJ1-2	TGTGCCACCAATGGACAGGGGAAGGTCGGCTACACCTTC	CATNGQGKVGYTF
TRBV7-2	few	-	TRBJ1-1	TGTGCCAGCAGCTTACAGGGACCGCAGGGGAACACTGAAGCTTTCTTT	CASSLQGPQGNTEAFF
TRBV20-1	-	TRBD1	TRBJ1-2	TGCAGTGCTAGAGAGACCGGACAGGGTTCTGGCTACACCTTC	CSARETGQGSGYTF
TRBV7-9	few	TRBD1	TRBJ1-2	TGTGCCAGCAGCTTAGAATTTGGGACAGGTGGTGGCTACACCTTC	CASSLEFGTGGGYTF
TRBV19	-	-	TRBJ2-3	TGTGCCAGTAAGGGACGAGGGGACTCTAGCACAGATACGCAGTATTTT	CASKGRGDSSTDTQYF
TRBV30	few	-	TRBJ1-2	TGTGCCTGGAGGCTACAGGGAGAGTATGGCTACACCTTC	CAWRLQGEYGYTF
TRBV7-2	-	-	TRBJ2-5	TGTGCCAGCAGCCCTCAGGGAATTGGGGAGACCCAGTACTTC	CASSPQGIGETQYF
TRBV19	-	-	TRBJ1-1	TGTGCCAGTAGTATAGGGAGAGGGACTGTGGCTGAAGCTTTCTTT	CASSIGRGTVAEAFF
TRBV12-3/TRBV12-4	-	-	TRBJ1-2	TGTGCCAGCAGTTTATATAGAAGTGGCTACACCTTC	CASSLYRSGYTF
TRBV2	-	-	TRBJ1-1	TGTGCCAGTGGGATTGGTTACACTGAAGCTTTCTTT	CASGIGYTEAFF
TRBV15	few	TRBD1	TRBJ2-2	TGTGCCACCAGCAGACGTTCGACAGGGGTCAGGGACGGGGAGCTGTTTTTT	CATSRRSTGVRDGELFF
TRBV20-1	-	-	TRBJ1-3	TGCAGTGCTCCTAACAGGGAGGGAGGAAACACCATATATTTT	CSAPNREGGNTIYF
TRBV7-8	-	TRBD1	TRBJ2-7	TGTGCCAGCAGCTGGGAACAGGGGCGCGAGCAGTACTTC	CASSWEQGREQYF
TRBV24-1	few	-	TRBJ1-5	TGTGCCACCAGTGATGGGAATCAGCCCCAGCATTTT	CATSDGNQPQHF
TRBV6-1	few	-	TRBJ1-5	TGTGCCAGCAGTGAGAAGTCAGATAAGCATTTT	CASSEKSDKHF
TRBV5-6	-	TRBD2	TRBJ2-5	TGTGCCAGCAGCTCCCAACCTGCGGGAGGGCCGGGGACCCAGTACTTC	CASSSQPAGGPGTQYF